The 12 T cell receptor beta chains listed next were all sequenced from one sample in a study of shared clonotypes between healthy human individuals. Sequencing was performed with immunoSEQ multiplex PCR; in TCRdb, only in-frame clones are kept and a portion is missing. The sample gives roughly 1.5 million clones, 95% to 99% of which show up once; less than 0.55% is in the top ten. Sequenced: naive CD4+ T cells sorted from blood. Subset indicated: CD45RA+ positively selected. All receptors come from a man aged 30 to 45 in good health.

This sequence joins TRBV28 and TRBJ1-2; TRBD1 aligns across 9 bases. Germline CDR1 MDHEN, CDR2 SYDVKM. The CDR3 length is 17 residues. Trimming took 5 bases from V and 5 from J; bases not matched to a gene: 15. The DNA for the CDR3 is TGTGCCAGCAGTCTAGGATCGCACAGGGGGCGTGGATATGGCTACACCTTC. Protein product: CASSLGSHRGRGYGYTF.

V gene TRBV18 combines with J gene TRBJ2-7; D is perhaps TRBD1 (5 bases). V lost 0 bases, J lost 5 bases, and 11 bases lay in between. This CDR3 is 14 amino acids long. CDR1 KGHSH and CDR2 LQKENI come from the germline V gene. The CDR3 sequence: CASSPPVRADEQYF. CDR3 DNA: TGTGCCAGCTCACCACCGGTCAGGGCGGACGAGCAGTACTTC.

The chain employs TRBV5-1 and TRBJ2-1; D is uncertain. Looked up from germline, CDR1 is SGHRS and CDR2 is YFSETQ. The CDR3 is made up of 16 amino acids. V was shortened by 1 base and J by 3 bases, with 14 bases between the two germline ends. This CDR3 is CASSLIPATLYNEQFF. The CDR3 DNA sequence: TGCGCCAGCAGCTTGATCCCGGCAACCCTCTACAATGAGCAGTTCTTC.

The chain has TRBV7-9 and TRBJ2-1; D could derive from TRBD1 or TRBD2 (5 bases each). This CDR3 is built from 12 residues. CDR1 and CDR2 from the germline V gene are SEHNR and FQNEAQ (reference sequence). With 1 base removed from V and 14 bases from J, the gap between germline ends came to 12 bases. The chain's CDR3 is CASSLGDPSEFF. In DNA form, the CDR3 reads TGTGCCAGCAGCTTAGGGGACCCCTCGGAGTTCTTC.

The chain links TRBV27 to TRBJ2-7; no clear D. The CDR3 extends over 14 amino acids. V lost 4 bases and J lost 4, with 14 bases in between. Germline CDR1 reads MNHEY; CDR2 reads SMNVEV (reference sequence). CDR3 in amino acids: CASSSGPTAYEQYF. The CDR3 DNA follows: TGTGCCAGCAGTTCCGGCCCAACAGCGTACGAGCAGTACTTC.

This clone has just one count. The chain carries TRBV11-2 and TRBJ1-2; the match to TRBD1 covers 9 bases. With 2 bases clipped from V and 8 bases from J, the junction kept 6 bases outside the gene matches. The germline V gene has CDR1 SGHAT and CDR2 FQNNGV. There are 14 residues in the CDR3. In nucleotides, the CDR3 is TGTGCCAGCAGCTTATCACAGGGGGCAGGAGGCTACACCTTC. This codes for CASSLSQGAGGYTF.

The J gene is TRBJ2-7, the V gene TRBV19; D is undetermined. The germline V gene has CDR1 LNHDA and CDR2 SQIVND (reference sequence). V was cut by 3 bases and J by 3 bases, with 12 bases left in between. The CDR3 has 14 amino acids. The CDR3 nucleotides read TGTGCCAGTAGTATTCAAGGACGGTACTACGAGCAGTACTTC. Amino acids: CASSIQGRYYEQYF.

This clone was detected only once. The chain carries TRBV7-3 and TRBJ2-7, with 11 nucleotides matching TRBD1. CDR1 SGHTA and CDR2 FQGTGA come from the germline V gene. The CDR3 is 15 amino acids. The V gene end was trimmed by 3 bases and the J gene end by 3 bases; junction bases not matched to a gene: 4. The CDR3 is CASSLEGTGGYEQYF. CDR3 DNA: TGTGCCAGCAGCTTGGAGGGGACAGGGGGCTACGAGCAGTACTTC.

This clone was seen only once. The chain is built from TRBV2 and TRBJ2-3; no reliable D call. Trimming cost V 7 bases and J 1 base, with 6 bases left between them. This CDR3 is 12 amino acids long. In germline, CDR1 is SNHLY, CDR2 FYNNEI. In nucleotides, the CDR3 is TGTGCCAGCAATACAGGCACAGATACGCAGTATTTT. This sequence encodes CASNTGTDTQYF.

This clone has just one count. The rearrangement uses TRBV5-1 and TRBJ2-1; TRBD2 agrees at 8 bases. CDR1 SGHRS and CDR2 YFSETQ come from the germline V gene. The V and J ends lost 4 bases and 6 bases, in that order; junction bases with no gene match: 12. The CDR3 has 16 residues. As DNA, the CDR3 is TGCGCCAGCAGCCCCCAGGCGGGCGGGAGGAGCAATGAGCAGTTCTTC. It specifies CASSPQAGGRSNEQFF.

V usage is TRBV6-5 and J usage is TRBJ2-2; maybe TRBD2 (5 bases). Germline lookup yields CDR1 MNHEY and CDR2 SVGAGI. Trimming pared 0 bases from V and 7 bases from J, leaving 9 bases between. CDR3 length: 14 residues. The CDR3 sequence: CASSYSEVGGELFF. In DNA, the CDR3 is TGTGCCAGCAGTTACTCGGAGGTCGGCGGGGAGCTGTTTTTT.

This chain uses TRBV9 with TRBJ2-5, with 12 bases lining up with TRBD2. Germline V gene data show CDR1 as SGDLS and CDR2 as YYNGEE. This CDR3 region has 14 residues. The junction had 3 bases not matched to a gene; V was cut back by 0 bases and J by 9 bases. The CDR3 reads CASSVEASGRAQYF. The CDR3 DNA follows: TGTGCCAGCAGCGTAGAGGCTAGCGGGAGGGCCCAGTACTTC.